Below, 20 T cell receptor beta chains from the same sample are listed, as sequenced in a study of T cells in localized non-small cell lung cancer. Repertoires were generated with immunoSEQ multiplex PCR, while TCRdb's copy carries only in-frame clones and drops some. The data hold 40,000 to 50,000 clones, with 88% observed a single time. Source: peripheral blood, taken before any cancer treatment. These receptors were taken from a female donor over 55 with stage I squamous cell lung carcinoma.

The genes are TRBV7-9 and TRBJ1-1, with D possibly being TRBD1 (6 bases). With 5 bases removed from V and 9 bases from J, the gap between germline ends came to 22 bases. Germline CDR1 SEHNR, CDR2 FQNEAQ (reference sequence). The CDR3 covers 15 residues. The CDR3 protein is CASSLQGRSSQQAFF. As DNA, the CDR3 is TGTGCCAGCAGCCTACAGGGTCGGTCAAGCCAGCAAGCTTTCTTT.

A remark on this clone: An end of the junction does not agree with germline; a read error may underlie this. This chain connects TRBV5-1 to TRBJ2-2; TRBD1 agrees at 8 bases. Germline V gene lookup returns CDR1 SGHRS and CDR2 YFSETQ. The CDR3 has 17 amino acids. CDR3 residues: CDSSLAVGTGTTGELFF. The CDR3 DNA follows: TGCGACAGCAGCTTGGCCGTCGGGACAGGAACCACCGGGGAGCTGTTTTTT.

This clone is medium-sized. The chain has TRBV14 and TRBJ2-7, with D possibly matching TRBD1 (5 bases). V was clipped by 1 base and J by 6 bases, with 7 bases between them. Germline V lookup: CDR1 SGHDN, CDR2 FVKESK. The CDR3 totals 12 residues. CDR3 amino acids: CASSQVQGEQYF. Here the CDR3 DNA reads TGTGCCAGCAGCCAAGTCCAGGGCGAGCAGTACTTC.

This clone occurred once. The V gene is TRBV7-6, the J gene TRBJ2-1; possibly TRBD1 for D (6 bases). CDR3 length: 16 amino acids. Germline-derived CDR1 and CDR2 are SGHVS and FNYEAQ. V was shortened by 5 bases and J by 2 bases, with 16 bases between the two germline ends. This CDR3 is CASSTKQGFTYNEQFF. Here the CDR3 DNA reads TGTGCCAGCAGCACCAAACAGGGATTTACCTACAATGAGCAGTTCTTC. Full variable domain (outside the CDR3, taken from reference TRBV7-6 and TRBJ2-1): GAGVSQSPRYKVTKRGQDVALRCDPISGHVSLYWYRQALGQGPEFLTYFNYEAQQDKSGLPNDRFSAERPEGSISTLTIQRTEQRDSAMYRCASSTKQGFTYNEQFFGPGTRLTVL.

The J gene is TRBJ1-3, the V gene TRBV19; 8 positions match TRBD1. V gave up 7 bases and J gave up 4 bases; unmatched junction bases: 6. This CDR3 contains 14 residues. Germline loops: CDR1 LNHDA, CDR2 SQIVND (reference sequence). The CDR3 spells CASNTGGPGNTIYF. In nucleotides, the CDR3 is TGTGCCAGTAACACAGGGGGACCCGGAAACACCATATATTTT. Variable domain in full (rest from reference TRBV19 and TRBJ1-3): DGGITQSPKYLFRKEGQNVTLSCEQNLNHDAMYWYRQDPGQGLRLIYYSQIVNDFQKGDIAEGYSVSREKKESFPLTVTSAQKNPTAFYLCASNTGGPGNTIYFGEGSWLTVV.

J is TRBJ1-2 and V is TRBV29-1; 9 bases line up with TRBD1. V lost 8 bases to trimming and J lost 1 base; unmatched junction nucleotides: 8. CDR3 length: 14 residues. CDR1 is SQVTM, CDR2 ANQGSEA, per germline. The CDR3 region has the DNA TGCAGCCCCCCCGGGACAGGGATTAACTATGGCTACACCTTC. It translates to CSPPGTGINYGYTF.

This chain connects TRBV5-6 to TRBJ1-5; unclear D gene. Germline lookup yields CDR1 SGHDT and CDR2 YYEEEE. This CDR3 comprises 13 residues. The V and J ends lost 2 bases and 7 bases respectively, with 10 bases between them. The CDR3 nucleotides are TGTGCCAGCAGCTTCGGGGAGAGGCAGCCCCAGCATTTT. Its translation: CASSFGERQPQHF. The complete variable domain, with remaining parts taken from reference TRBV5-6 and TRBJ1-5, reads DAGVTQSPTHLIKTRGQQVTLRCSPKSGHDTVSWYQQALGQGPQFIFQYYEEEERQRGNFPDRFSGHQFPNYSSELNVNALLLGDSALYLCASSFGERQPQHFGDGTRLSIL.

The CDR3 loop reads CASSPDRHSDTIYF. The CDR3 DNA reads as TGCGCCAGCAGCCCGGACAGGCATAGCGACACCATATATTTT. The rearrangement joins TRBV4-3 to TRBJ1-3; TRBD1 aligns across 7 bases. The germline V gene has CDR1 LGHNA and CDR2 YSLEER. There are 14 residues in the CDR3. After removal of 4 bases from V and 8 bases from J, the junction contained 8 bases not matched to a gene.

This clone was seen a few times. The chain couples TRBV5-1 to TRBJ2-3, with D possibly TRBD2 on 5 matching bases. V dropped 7 bases and J dropped 4 bases, with 19 bases sitting between them. This CDR3 has 15 amino acids. Germline V CDR1 and CDR2: SGHRS, YFSETQ. Here the CDR3 reads CASRRSARRPDTQYF. The CDR3 DNA reads as TGCGCCAGCCGCCGCAGTGCCCGGAGGCCAGATACGCAGTATTTT.

The V gene is TRBV6-6, the J gene TRBJ2-3; D gene uncertain. In germline, CDR1 is MNHNY, CDR2 SVGAGI (reference sequence). Trimming took off 6 bases at V and 2 bases at J, with 6 bases between the two ends. This CDR3 has 12 residues. CDR3 bases: TGTGCCAGCAGAACAATCACAGATACGCAGTATTTT. This sequence encodes CASRTITDTQYF.

V usage is TRBV30 and J usage is TRBJ2-1; D is uncertain. The germline gives CDR1 GTSNPN, CDR2 SVGIG (reference sequence). The CDR3 runs 11 residues. V dropped 5 bases and J dropped 6 bases, with 8 bases sitting between them. The CDR3 sequence is CAWGRRNEQFF. CDR3 sequence (DNA): TGTGCCTGGGGCCGACGCAATGAGCAGTTCTTC.

This sequence joins TRBV5-1 and TRBJ2-2, with 11 bases identical to TRBD2. Germline lookup yields CDR1 SGHRS and CDR2 YFSETQ. The CDR3 length is 20 residues. V lost 4 bases to trimming and J lost 0 bases; unmatched junction nucleotides: 14. The DNA for the CDR3 is TGCGCCAGCAGCAAGAGGACAGCGACTAGCGGGGCAGCGAACACCGGGGAGCTGTTTTTT. Its protein is CASSKRTATSGAANTGELFF. The variable domain in full, completed from reference TRBV5-1 and TRBJ2-2, reads KAGVTQTPRYLIKTRGQQVTLSCSPISGHRSVSWYQQTPGQGLQFLFEYFSETQRNKGNFPGRFSGRQFSNSRSEMNVSTLELGDSALYLCASSKRTATSGAANTGELFFGEGSRLTVL.

This clone was observed a handful of times. The rearrangement links TRBV11-1 to TRBJ2-1, with 12 bases aligning to TRBD1. Germline V lookup: CDR1 SGHAT, CDR2 FQDESV (reference sequence). J was trimmed by 7 bases and V by 2 bases; bases with no gene match: 3. The CDR3 runs to 15 residues. The chain's CDR3 is CASSLRDRGRNEQFF. CDR3 bases: TGTGCCAGCAGCTTAAGGGACAGGGGGCGGAATGAGCAGTTCTTC.

The V and J genes are TRBV7-7 and TRBJ2-7; the match to TRBD1 covers 7 bases. With V trimmed by 5 bases and J by 7 bases, 8 bases remained unmatched. There are 13 residues in the CDR3. Germline V CDR1 and CDR2: SSHAT, FNYEAQ (reference sequence). The CDR3 spells CASSRTQQGEQYF. DNA for the CDR3: TGTGCCAGCAGCCGCACACAACAGGGGGAGCAGTACTTC.

The J gene is TRBJ2-1, the V gene TRBV15; D is unresolved. The CDR3 sequence is 15 residues long. Germline CDR1 LNHNV, CDR2 YYDKDF (reference sequence). The V and J ends lost 0 bases and 4 bases respectively, with 10 bases between them. The CDR3 DNA reads as TGTGCCACCAGCAGAGATCCGGGCCAGTACAATGAGCAGTTCTTC. Protein sequence: CATSRDPGQYNEQFF.

The chain carries TRBV7-9 and TRBJ1-2; 8 nucleotides agree with TRBD1. The CDR3 is made up of 13 amino acids. Germline CDR1 SEHNR, CDR2 FQNEAQ (reference sequence). The trim removed 2 bases at V and 4 bases at J, leaving 0 bases unmatched. The chain's CDR3 is CASSLTGGYGYTF. The CDR3, as DNA: TGTGCCAGCAGCTTAACAGGGGGCTATGGCTACACCTTC. The entire variable domain, with the rest obtained from reference TRBV7-9 and TRBJ1-2, is as follows: DTGVSQNPRHKITKRGQNVTFRCDPISEHNRLYWYRQTLGQGPEFLTYFQNEAQLEKSRLLSDRFSAERPKGSFSTLEIQRTEQGDSAMYLCASSLTGGYGYTFGSGTRLTVV.

This clone was counted once. DNA of the CDR3: TGTGCCAGCAGGTCGACTTCCAAGCAGTTCTTC. It yields the protein CASRSTSKQFF. V and J are TRBV13 and TRBJ2-1; D ambiguous. The ends were cut back, 6 bases at V and 11 bases at J, with 11 bases in the middle. The germline CDR1 and CDR2 sequences are PRHDT and FYEKMQ (reference sequence). The CDR3 is 11 residues long.

V is TRBV7-2 and J is TRBJ1-2; 7 bases are shared with TRBD1. V shed 1 base, J shed 1 base, and the junction held 6 bases outside the gene matches. The CDR3 contains 16 residues. CDR1 and CDR2 from the germline V gene are SGHTA and FQGNSA. The CDR3 reads CASSLDRQGGNYGYTF. The CDR3 nucleotides are TGTGCCAGCAGCTTAGACCGACAGGGAGGTAACTATGGCTACACCTTC.

The rearrangement joins TRBV29-1 to TRBJ1-2; a weak D match, TRBD1 (6 bases). This CDR3 region has 14 residues. V was trimmed by 5 bases and J by 8 bases, leaving 21 bases between them. The germline V gene has CDR1 SQVTM and CDR2 ANQGSEA. CDR3 loop: CSVLRRGALGGYTF. CDR3 in DNA: TGCAGCGTTCTCCGAAGGGGGGCTTTGGGAGGCTACACCTTC. Looking up the rest from reference TRBV29-1 and TRBJ1-2 gives the full variable domain: SAVISQKPSRDICQRGTSLTIQCQVDSQVTMMFWYRQQPGQSLTLIATANQGSEATYESGFVIDKFPISRPNLTFSTLTVSNMSPEDSSIYLCSVLRRGALGGYTFGSGTRLTVV.

The V and J genes are TRBV19 and TRBJ1-1, with D perhaps TRBD1 (5 bases). The CDR3 covers 14 residues. The V gene's germline CDR1 is LNHDA and CDR2 SQIVND (reference sequence). The germline V and J ends were trimmed by 4 bases and 0 bases, with 9 bases remaining between them. The CDR3 is CASSTDIMNTEAFF. CDR3 coding DNA: TGTGCCAGTAGTACGGACATTATGAACACTGAAGCTTTCTTT.